The 5 T cell receptor beta chains presented below share a single source sample, sequenced in a study of T-cell memory formation after mild COVID-19. TCRdb reprocessed the 5' RACE reads via MiXCR and lists one record per CDR3 protein. The table records hundreds of thousands of distinct CDR3 sequences, around a sixth of them present only once. The sequenced sample consisted of PBMCs or a T cell subset sorted from them (not recorded which). Receptors originate from an adult woman who had mild COVID-19 (a few samples of this study predate the infection). Cell type and time point are not known.

The rearrangement joins TRBV12-3 or TRBV12-4 to TRBJ2-7; D remains unclear. The CDR3 extends over 13 amino acids. V lost 6 bases to trimming and J lost 5 bases, with 14 bases between them. CDR3 sequence reads: CASRPSGVDEQYF. The CDR3 DNA reads TGTGCCAGCAGACCCAGTGGGGTCGACGAGCAGTACTTC.

The sample holds a few counts of this clonotype. The CDR3 spells CASSFKGLAGNEQFF. In DNA form, the CDR3 reads TGTGCCAGCAGTTTCAAGGGACTAGCGGGTAATGAGCAGTTCTTC. The chain employs TRBV12-3 or TRBV12-4 and TRBJ2-1, with 12 positions matching TRBD2. J gave up 7 bases and V 3 bases, and 4 bases lay outside the gene matches. The CDR3 has 15 amino acids.

This clonotype came up a few times. The chain links TRBV7-6 to TRBJ2-1, with D perhaps being TRBD1 or TRBD2 (5 bases each). This CDR3 comprises 14 residues. Trimming pared 1 base from V and 6 bases from J, leaving 10 bases between. The germline CDR1 and CDR2 sequences are SGHVS and FNYEAQ. In DNA form, the CDR3 reads TGTGCCAGCAGCTTAGGAGCCGGGACCAATGAGCAGTTCTTC. This codes for CASSLGAGTNEQFF.

This clonotype has at least ten counts. The V gene is TRBV7-2, the J gene TRBJ1-1; perhaps TRBD1 as D (5 bases). Germline loops: CDR1 SGHTA, CDR2 FQGNSA. The V and J ends lost 5 bases and 8 bases respectively, with 9 bases between them. This CDR3 spans 11 amino acids. The CDR3 DNA reads as TGTGCCAGCAGCCCTTGGACAGAAGCTTTCTTT. This sequence encodes CASSPWTEAFF.

This clonotype was picked up a small number of times. V usage is TRBV6-1 and J usage is TRBJ2-7, with D unresolved. CDR3 length: 13 amino acids. From germline, CDR1 is MNHNS and CDR2 SASEGT. The V and J ends lost 5 bases and 0 bases respectively, with 8 bases between them. The CDR3 protein is CASSMTVSYEQYF. CDR3 bases: TGTGCCAGCAGTATGACGGTCTCCTACGAGCAGTACTTC.